This is a list of T cell receptor beta chains from one sample in a study of blood T cell repertoires in COVID-19. Libraries were prepared by immunoSEQ multiplex PCR; TCRdb keeps only in-frame clonotypes and omits some of them. Of some 150,000 clones in the sample, 85% to 90% were seen once. The sample was peripheral blood. The origin of the receptors is a man between 18 and 29 years old with active or convalescent COVID-19. CDR3s include the opening cysteine and the closing phenylalanine or tryptophan. D genes are given only for firm matches. Only part of the rows carry a size: once, few, many, or a class if the clone is expanded.

cdr3_aa,cdr3_nt,clone_size,j_call,v_call,d_call
CASESTGKNQPQHF,TGTGCTAGCGAGTCTACGGGGAAGAATCAGCCCCAGCATTTT,NA,TRBJ1-5,TRBV12-5,NA
CASSRTSGSYEQYF,TGTGCCAGCAGCAGGACTAGCGGGAGCTACGAGCAGTACTTC,NA,TRBJ2-7,TRBV13,TRBD2
CASSSQGLGEKLFF,TGTGCCAGCAGCTCACAGGGATTGGGTGAAAAACTGTTTTTT,NA,TRBJ1-4,TRBV5-4,NA
CASSRYNEQFF,TGTGCCAGCAGCCGGTACAATGAGCAGTTCTTC,once,TRBJ2-1,TRBV27,NA
CASSLREDTQYF,TGCGCCAGCAGCTTGAGAGAAGATACGCAGTATTTT,NA,TRBJ2-3,TRBV5-1,NA
CASSQLTGGAGQPQHF,TGCGCCAGCAGCCAACTAACAGGGGGCGCGGGGCAGCCCCAGCATTTT,NA,TRBJ1-5,TRBV4-1,TRBD1
CASSLYRDLNNEQFF,TGCGCCAGCAGCTTGTACAGGGATCTAAACAATGAGCAGTTCTTC,NA,TRBJ2-1,TRBV5-1,NA
CASSQVRTGGGVF,TGTGCCAGCAGCCAAGTACGGACTGGCGGGGGGGTTTTT,NA,TRBJ2-3,TRBV3-1/TRBV3-2,TRBD2
CAISAGTSWNEQFF,TGTGCCATCAGTGCGGGGACTAGCTGGAATGAGCAGTTCTTC,NA,TRBJ2-1,TRBV10-3,TRBD2
CASSPSFGATNEKLFF,TGTGCCAGCAGCCCCTCCTTCGGAGCAACTAATGAAAAACTGTTTTTT,NA,TRBJ1-4,TRBV3-1/TRBV3-2,NA
CATRGPNNEQFF,TGTGCCACCAGGGGGCCCAACAATGAGCAGTTCTTC,NA,TRBJ2-1,TRBV24-1,NA
CASSLMSASNYGYTF,TGTGCCAGCAGTTTAATGAGCGCGTCTAACTATGGCTACACCTTC,few,TRBJ1-2,TRBV28,NA
CASSLPRELSYEQYF,TGTGCCAGCAGCTTACCACGGGAGTTAAGCTACGAGCAGTACTTC,NA,TRBJ2-7,TRBV11-3,NA
CSVDLTANEQFF,TGCAGCGTTGATCTAACAGCCAATGAGCAGTTCTTC,NA,TRBJ2-1,TRBV29-1,NA
CASSFTDPSTDTQYF,TGCGCCAGCAGCTTTACAGACCCTAGCACAGATACGCAGTATTTT,NA,TRBJ2-3,TRBV5-1,NA
CASSEGTGYKNTEAFF,TGTGCCAGCAGCGAGGGGACAGGCTACAAGAACACTGAAGCTTTCTTT,NA,TRBJ1-1,TRBV9,TRBD1
CASSFLAAQETQYF,TGTGCCAGCAGCTTCCTAGCGGCTCAAGAGACCCAGTACTTC,NA,TRBJ2-5,TRBV7-9,TRBD2
CSVVRTNTDTQYF,TGCAGCGTTGTGCGTACGAACACAGATACGCAGTATTTT,NA,TRBJ2-3,TRBV29-1,NA
CASSQQINQPQHF,TGTGCCAGCAGCCAACAAATTAATCAGCCCCAGCATTTT,NA,TRBJ1-5,TRBV3-1/TRBV3-2,NA
CASSLLTGGPNEKLFF,TGTGCCAGCAGTCTCCTGACGGGGGGACCTAATGAAAAACTGTTTTTT,NA,TRBJ1-4,TRBV11-2,NA
CSVVPTGSNTGELFF,TGCAGCGTTGTCCCGACAGGTTCGAACACCGGGGAGCTGTTTTTT,NA,TRBJ2-2,TRBV29-1,NA
CASSRLTYGYTF,TGTGCCAGCAGCCGACTCACCTATGGCTACACCTTC,NA,TRBJ1-2,TRBV28,NA
CASSPRTSGAYNEQFF,TGCGCCAGCAGCCCCCGGACTAGCGGGGCTTACAATGAGCAGTTCTTC,NA,TRBJ2-1,TRBV4-1,TRBD2
CSVGQRNTEAFF,TGCAGCGTCGGACAGAGGAACACTGAAGCTTTCTTT,NA,TRBJ1-1,TRBV29-1,NA
CASSQRGPYNEQFF,TGTGCCAGCAGCCAGCGGGGGCCATACAATGAGCAGTTCTTC,once,TRBJ2-1,TRBV4-2,NA
CASSYSLAGSTDTQYF,TGTGCCAGCAGTTACTCCCTAGCGGGGAGCACAGATACGCAGTATTTT,NA,TRBJ2-3,TRBV6-6,TRBD2
CASNGGGGGKETQYF,TGTGCCAGCAATGGCGGCGGGGGGGGAAAAGAGACCCAGTACTTC,NA,TRBJ2-5,TRBV2,TRBD2